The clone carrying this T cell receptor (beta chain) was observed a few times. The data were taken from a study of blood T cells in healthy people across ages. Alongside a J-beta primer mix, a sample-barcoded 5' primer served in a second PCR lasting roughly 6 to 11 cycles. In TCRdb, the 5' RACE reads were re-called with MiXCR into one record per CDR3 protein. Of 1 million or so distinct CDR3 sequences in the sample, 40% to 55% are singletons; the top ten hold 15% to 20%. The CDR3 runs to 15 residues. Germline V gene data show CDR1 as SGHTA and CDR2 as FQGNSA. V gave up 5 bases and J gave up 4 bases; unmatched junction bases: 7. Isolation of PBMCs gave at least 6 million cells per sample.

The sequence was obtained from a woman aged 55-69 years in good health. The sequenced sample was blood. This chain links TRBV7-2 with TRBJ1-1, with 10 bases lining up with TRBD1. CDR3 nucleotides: TGTGCCAGCAGCCCGCCGGGACAGGGGACCACTGAAGCTTTCTTT. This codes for CASSPPGQGTTEAFF.